The next 30 T cell receptor beta chains were all read from a single sample in a study of PD-1 blockade in classical Hodgkin lymphoma. All trial patients relapsed after autologous stem cell transplantation. Using immunoSEQ multiplex PCR, the repertoire was profiled, and TCRdb retains in-frame clones only, with some absent. The sample comprises 13,000 to 15,000 clones, about 80% of which are singletons, and roughly 4.2% rests with the top ten. The source material was peripheral blood mononuclear cells (PBMCs), sampled at baseline. The receptors originated from a human donor with classical Hodgkin lymphoma.

This chain joins TRBV9 and TRBJ2-3, with TRBD2 identical over 9 bases. The CDR3 loop spans 15 amino acids. CDR1 and CDR2 from the germline V gene are SGDLS and YYNGEE. V trimming: 4 bases; J trimming: 4 bases; junction bases outside the gene matches: 7. The CDR3 is CASSLSGRSADTQYF. The CDR3 DNA reads TGTGCCAGCAGCCTAAGCGGGAGGAGCGCAGATACGCAGTATTTT.

This chain joins TRBV7-2 and TRBJ1-6; TRBD1 agrees at 7 bases. V lost 1 base to trimming and J lost 7 bases; unmatched junction nucleotides: 4. The CDR3 totals 15 residues. Germline V gene lookup returns CDR1 SGHTA and CDR2 FQGNSA. CDR3 bases: TGTGCCAGCAGCTTAGTACAGGGGACAAATTCACCCCTCCACTTT. Amino acid sequence: CASSLVQGTNSPLHF.

The chain carries TRBV7-3 and TRBJ2-7; D is undetermined. The CDR3 has 15 amino acids. V was trimmed by 2 bases and J by 3 bases, leaving 14 bases between them. Germline V gene sequence: CDR1 SGHTA, CDR2 FQGTGA. CDR3 sequence reads: CASSLGLPGGYEQYF. The DNA for the CDR3 is TGTGCCAGCAGCTTAGGGCTACCTGGCGGCTACGAGCAGTACTTC. Full variable domain (missing parts from reference TRBV7-3 and TRBJ2-7): GAGVSQTPSNKVTEKGKYVELRCDPISGHTALYWYRQSLGQGPEFLIYFQGTGAADDSGLPNDRFFAVRPEGSVSTLKIQRTERGDSAVYLCASSLGLPGGYEQYFGPGTRLTVT.

This clone was seen a single time. The V gene is TRBV5-4, the J gene TRBJ2-6; perhaps TRBD2 as D (6 bases). Germline CDR1 and CDR2: SGHNT and YYREEE (reference sequence). The CDR3 totals 16 residues. Deletions cut 6 bases from V and 0 bases from J, with 13 bases between. The CDR3 sequence: CASIPRGSSGANVLTF. The CDR3 DNA reads as TGTGCCAGCATCCCACGGGGGAGCTCTGGGGCCAACGTCCTGACTTTC. The full variable domain, its missing parts supplied by reference TRBV5-4 and TRBJ2-6, is ETGVTQSPTHLIKTRGQQVTLRCSSQSGHNTVSWYQQALGQGPQFIFQYYREEENGRGNFPPRFSGLQFPNYSSELNVNALELDDSALYLCASIPRGSSGANVLTFGAGSRLTVL.

The chain joins TRBV7-2 to TRBJ2-3; D is perhaps TRBD2 (7 bases). This CDR3 has 15 amino acids. Trimming took off 5 bases at V and 5 bases at J, with 17 bases between the two ends. Germline CDR1 and CDR2: SGHTA and FQGNSA. CDR3 nucleotides: TGTGCCAGCAGCCAATCCGGGGGGCTGAGAGATACGCAGTATTTT. Protein product: CASSQSGGLRDTQYF.

The chain combines TRBV25-1 with TRBJ2-2; the match to TRBD1 covers 9 bases. With V trimmed by 2 bases and J by 3 bases, 1 base remained unmatched. Germline V gene sequence: CDR1 MGHDK, CDR2 SYGVNS. The CDR3 consists of 15 residues. The CDR3 sequence: CASSEGDRDTGELFF. As DNA, the CDR3 is TGTGCCAGCAGTGAAGGGGACAGGGACACCGGGGAGCTGTTTTTT.

The chain joins TRBV5-5 to TRBJ1-6, with 7 bases matching TRBD1. CDR1 is SGHKS and CDR2 is YYEKEE in the germline V gene (reference sequence). The CDR3 spans 15 residues. V lost 5 bases and J lost 5; bases outside the gene matches: 7. CDR3 sequence (DNA): TGTGCCAGCAGATTTGGACAGGCTCATAATTCACCCCTCCACTTT. This translates into CASRFGQAHNSPLHF.

J is TRBJ2-4 and V is TRBV5-1; possible D gene TRBD1, 5 bases. Germline CDR1 is SGHRS and CDR2 is YFSETQ. The CDR3 consists of 12 residues. Trimming took 0 bases from V and 7 from J, leaving 5 bases between them. The CDR3 is CASSLEGNIQYF. The CDR3 nucleotides read TGCGCCAGCAGCTTGGAGGGGAACATTCAGTACTTC.

The V gene is TRBV7-9, the J gene TRBJ1-2; tentatively, D is TRBD1 (5 bases). The length of the CDR3 is 14 residues. Germline values: CDR1 SEHNR, CDR2 FQNEAQ (reference sequence). The ends were cut back, 1 base at V and 7 bases at J, with 13 bases in the middle. CDR3 nucleotides: TGTGCCAGCAGCTTAGGGCGGGGGTCGGCTGGCTACACCTTC. Amino acid sequence: CASSLGRGSAGYTF.

The chain couples TRBV2 to TRBJ1-4; D perhaps matches TRBD1 (5 bases). This CDR3 contains 15 residues. V gave up 10 bases and J gave up 3 bases, with 18 bases separating them. Germline lookup yields CDR1 SNHLY and CDR2 FYNNEI. In DNA, the CDR3 is TGTGCCACCTCCGGTCGGGCACAGGCTAATGAAAAACTGTTTTTT. As protein: CATSGRAQANEKLFF.

The rearrangement uses TRBV7-3 and TRBJ2-3; D is possibly TRBD1 (6 bases). This CDR3 spans 15 amino acids. Germline CDR1 and CDR2: SGHTA and FQGTGA. Trimming stripped 5 bases from V and 0 bases from J, with 12 bases between. CDR3 region: CASSHRRGSTDTQYF. Written as DNA, the CDR3 is TGTGCCAGCAGCCATCGAAGGGGGAGCACAGATACGCAGTATTTT. Complete variable domain (other parts from reference TRBV7-3 and TRBJ2-3): GAGVSQTPSNKVTEKGKYVELRCDPISGHTALYWYRQSLGQGPEFLIYFQGTGAADDSGLPNDRFFAVRPEGSVSTLKIQRTERGDSAVYLCASSHRRGSTDTQYFGPGTRLTVL.

This clone was seen just once. J is TRBJ1-5 and V is TRBV28, with 9 bases aligning to TRBD1. With V trimmed by 6 bases and J by 6 bases, 9 bases remained unmatched. This CDR3 contains 15 residues. Germline-derived CDR1 and CDR2 are MDHEN and SYDVKM. CDR3 sequence: CASSRSGTGFQPQHF. The CDR3 DNA is TGTGCCAGCAGCCGCTCCGGGACAGGGTTTCAGCCCCAGCATTTT.

Details on this clone: This sample also contains other DNA sequences that code for the same CDR3. The chain uses TRBV2 and TRBJ1-1; tentative D call: TRBD1 (5 bases). The CDR3 runs to 15 residues. Trimming took 1 base from V and 1 from J, leaving 10 bases between them. CDR1 is SNHLY, CDR2 FYNNEI, per germline. CDR3 nucleotide sequence: TGTGCCAGCAGTGAAGGCAGGGTCACGAACACTGAAGCTTTCTTT. This encodes CASSEGRVTNTEAFF.

The rearrangement joins TRBV2 to TRBJ1-2, with D possibly matching TRBD1 (6 bases). CDR1 and CDR2 (germline): SNHLY, FYNNEI. Trimming pared 5 bases from V and 4 bases from J, leaving 11 bases between. This CDR3 has 13 residues. CDR3 sequence reads: CASSYRVGYGYTF. CDR3 nucleotides: TGTGCCAGCAGTTACAGGGTGGGCTATGGCTACACCTTC. The whole variable domain, remainder taken from reference TRBV2 and TRBJ1-2, is EPEVTQTPSHQVTQMGQEVILRCVPISNHLYFYWYRQILGQKVEFLVSFYNNEISEKSEIFDDQFSVERPDGSNFTLKIRSTKLEDSAMYFCASSYRVGYGYTFGSGTRLTVV.

The sample holds a few counts of this clone. The chain has TRBV7-3 and TRBJ1-1; D is unclear. The CDR3 extends over 15 amino acids. The germline gives CDR1 SGHTA, CDR2 FQGTGA. Trimming left V 1 base short and J 0 bases short, with 9 bases between. In DNA, the CDR3 is TGTGCCAGCAGCTTAAGCCCAGCTATGAACACTGAAGCTTTCTTT. Amino acids: CASSLSPAMNTEAFF.

The chain couples TRBV5-5 to TRBJ1-2; no clear D gene. This CDR3 is built from 15 residues. The V end lost 4 bases, the J end lost 2 bases, and 15 bases lay between the germline ends. Germline values: CDR1 SGHKS, CDR2 YYEKEE (reference sequence). Written as DNA, the CDR3 is TGTGCCAGCAGCCCCACAGCGATCGGGAACTATGGCTACACCTTC. Its translation is CASSPTAIGNYGYTF.

The sample holds one count of this clone. V and J are TRBV2 and TRBJ1-2; D call uncertain. Trimming left V 4 bases short and J 3 bases short, with 12 bases between. This CDR3 spans 14 amino acids. Per germline, CDR1 SNHLY and CDR2 FYNNEI. Here the CDR3 DNA reads TGTGCCAGCAGTGTAGCGGGGTTGGACTATGGCTACACCTTC. Translation: CASSVAGLDYGYTF.

This chain connects TRBV29-1 to TRBJ1-2; D ambiguous. Germline V gives CDR1 SQVTM, CDR2 ANQGSEA. Trimming pared 1 base from V and 2 bases from J, leaving 8 bases between. This CDR3 spans 13 amino acids. This CDR3 is CSVEVGSNYGYTF. CDR3 bases: TGCAGCGTTGAAGTGGGGTCCAACTATGGCTACACCTTC.

This sequence joins TRBV2 and TRBJ1-2, with TRBD1 as a possible D gene (5 bases). The CDR3 consists of 12 residues. V shed 4 bases and J shed 5 bases, with 8 bases lying between them. CDR1 and CDR2 from the germline V gene are SNHLY and FYNNEI. The CDR3 region has the DNA TGTGCCAGCAGTGGGGCAGGGTATGGCTACACCTTC. It translates to CASSGAGYGYTF. Together with reference TRBV2 and TRBJ1-2, the CDR3 gives the full variable domain: EPEVTQTPSHQVTQMGQEVILRCVPISNHLYFYWYRQILGQKVEFLVSFYNNEISEKSEIFDDQFSVERPDGSNFTLKIRSTKLEDSAMYFCASSGAGYGYTFGSGTRLTVV.

J is TRBJ1-5 and V is TRBV7-2; D gene ambiguous. CDR3 size: 13 residues. V was clipped by 3 bases and J by 0 bases, with 3 bases between them. Germline V lookup: CDR1 SGHTA, CDR2 FQGNSA. CDR3 in amino acids: CASSFYSNQPQHF. CDR3 DNA: TGTGCCAGCAGCTTTTATAGCAATCAGCCCCAGCATTTT.

The chain combines TRBV2 with TRBJ2-1; no clear D gene. In germline, CDR1 is SNHLY, CDR2 FYNNEI. The CDR3 runs 11 residues. Trimming took 10 bases from V and 8 from J, leaving 12 bases between them. In nucleotides, the CDR3 is TGTGCCATTATACAGTTTTATGAGCAGTTCTTC. Its translation is CAIIQFYEQFF.

This clone came up once. V is TRBV28 and J is TRBJ2-2; D gene unclear. Trimming left V 7 bases short and J 4 bases short, with 7 bases between. The CDR3 runs 12 residues. Germline assignment: CDR1 MDHEN and CDR2 SYDVKM. CDR3 loop: CASTPPTGELFF. The CDR3, as DNA: TGTGCCAGCACCCCCCCCACCGGGGAGCTGTTTTTT.

This clone was recorded a few times. This CDR3 reads CASSDYRGVRNEQFF. In nucleotides, the CDR3 is TGTGCCAGCAGTGATTATAGGGGAGTGAGGAATGAGCAGTTCTTC. The chain employs TRBV2 and TRBJ2-1, with D perhaps assigned TRBD1 or TRBD2 (5 bases each). Looked up from germline, CDR1 is SNHLY and CDR2 is FYNNEI. V was pared by 3 bases and J by 7 bases, with 16 bases between. The CDR3 extends over 15 amino acids.

The chain has TRBV9 and TRBJ1-3, with TRBD1 as a possible D gene (5 bases). V dropped 4 bases and J dropped 3 bases, with 17 bases sitting between them. Per the germline V gene, CDR1 is SGDLS and CDR2 is YYNGEE. The CDR3 is 16 amino acids. The CDR3 sequence: CASSPQAGGSGNTIYF. CDR3 in DNA: TGTGCCAGCAGCCCCCAGGCGGGGGGGAGTGGAAACACCATATATTTT.

V usage is TRBV28 and J usage is TRBJ2-7, with TRBD2 as a possible D gene (5 bases). The V and J ends lost 4 bases and 0 bases respectively, with 19 bases between them. The CDR3 runs to 17 residues. CDR1 is MDHEN, CDR2 SYDVKM, per germline. As DNA, the CDR3 is TGTGCCAGCAGTTCCGGGATAGGACTTTCCTTCTCCTACGAGCAGTACTTC. This sequence encodes CASSSGIGLSFSYEQYF.

This clone was observed a few times. The chain uses TRBV7-2 and TRBJ1-4; the D gene is possibly TRBD1 (5 bases). Trimming shortened V by 5 bases and J by 7 bases, and 14 bases separated the two germline ends. In germline, CDR1 is SGHTA, CDR2 FQGNSA. There are 14 residues in the CDR3. DNA for the CDR3: TGTGCCAGCAGCCGCGGGGGGAAAGTTGAAAAACTGTTTTTT. Translated: CASSRGGKVEKLFF.

The chain is built from TRBV6-1 and TRBJ1-5; weak D call: TRBD1 (5 bases). Germline V gene sequence: CDR1 MNHNS, CDR2 SASEGT. This CDR3 is built from 13 residues. V was shortened by 3 bases and J by 6 bases, with 9 bases between the two germline ends. Written as DNA, the CDR3 is TGTGCCAGCAGTGAGGGGGTAAGTCAGCCCCAGCATTTT. Protein: CASSEGVSQPQHF.

The chain recombines TRBV28 with TRBJ2-5, with 8 bases identical to TRBD2. The trim removed 7 bases at V and 13 bases at J, leaving 11 bases unmatched. Germline V CDR1 and CDR2: MDHEN, SYDVKM. This CDR3 has 12 amino acids. CDR3 residues: CASIPPGGAPYF. The DNA for the CDR3 is TGTGCCAGCATTCCCCCGGGGGGGGCTCCGTACTTC.

This clone was seen more than once but under ten times. The chain links TRBV9 to TRBJ1-3; a possible D gene is TRBD1 (5 bases). V was trimmed by 0 bases and J by 1 base, leaving 11 bases between them. Germline V gene data show CDR1 as SGDLS and CDR2 as YYNGEE. The CDR3 spans 16 residues. The CDR3 reads CASSVGGRASGNTIYF. DNA for the CDR3: TGTGCCAGCAGCGTAGGGGGCAGGGCATCTGGAAACACCATATATTTT.

The chain combines TRBV6-1 with TRBJ2-2, with a possible D match to TRBD2 (6 bases). The CDR3 consists of 14 residues. V gave up 6 bases and J gave up 2 bases, with 10 bases separating them. In germline, CDR1 is MNHNS, CDR2 SASEGT. CDR3 in DNA: TGTGCCAGCAGGGGGGGTCTCAACACCGGGGAGCTGTTTTTT. Translation: CASRGGLNTGELFF.